One and the same sample provided the 17 T cell receptor beta chains below, sequenced in a study of spatial heterogeneity in lung cancer (dated by TCRdb to between 2017 and 2020). The library was obtained by 5' RACE. The run used a NextSeq 500. TCRdb reran the public reads through fastp at Q25 and MiXCR, keeping productive beta chains. Each CDR3 protein gets just one entry, which takes the most common genes and DNA from the rows behind it. Within this sample are approximately 11,000 distinct CDR3 sequences, with more than 3% of them counted one time only. Roughly 52% of the sample is taken by the ten largest. In light of the paper, this sample's time point label describes: sample taken at primary tumor resection. For TCR sequencing, whole RNA was extracted from tumor and nontumor lung tissue, or from cryopreserved PBMC samples, and no cell sorting was done. Sample: PBMCs, taken at surgery. The receptors were gathered from a female donor with early-stage non-small cell lung cancer.

In the case of this clonotype: Since it is a stray read in a library aimed at alpha chains, this beta chain has a size that is not meaningful. This rearrangement joins TRBV5-6 to TRBJ2-7, with D maybe TRBD1 (5 bases). V was pared by 2 bases and J by 0 bases, with 12 bases between. The CDR3 extends over 15 amino acids. In germline, CDR1 is SGHDT, CDR2 YYEEEE. The CDR3 bases are TGTGCCAGCAGCTTCAGGGAACCTCTCTCCTACGAGCAGTACTTC. It specifies CASSFREPLSYEQYF. The variable domain in full, with the rest retrieved from reference TRBV5-6 and TRBJ2-7, is DAGVTQSPTHLIKTRGQQVTLRCSPKSGHDTVSWYQQALGQGPQFIFQYYEEEERQRGNFPDRFSGHQFPNYSSELNVNALLLGDSALYLCASSFREPLSYEQYFGPGTRLTVT.

This clonotype was recorded only once. This may be a read error: a much more frequent sequence differs by one nucleotide. With the library built for alpha chains, this beta chain is off target and its frequency is not meaningful. This rearrangement joins TRBV6-5 to TRBJ2-2, with D possibly being TRBD1 (5 bases). Germline assignment: CDR1 MNHEY and CDR2 SVGAGI. The length of the CDR3 is 17 residues. V shed 2 bases and J shed 0 bases, with 13 bases lying between them. CDR3 in DNA: TGTGCCAGCAGTTACAGACAGTCCCCCGCGAACACCGGGGAGCTGTTTTTT. This encodes CASSYRQSPANTGELFF.

This clonotype was counted many times. This beta chain was picked up by a library intended for alpha chains and is off target, so its count carries little meaning. The chain links TRBV24-1 to TRBJ2-3, with D possibly TRBD1 on 6 matching bases. The length of the CDR3 is 17 residues. From germline, CDR1 is KGHDR and CDR2 SFDVKD. Trimming pared 5 bases from V and 0 bases from J, leaving 17 bases between. This CDR3 is CATSAMWGLDSTDTQYF. DNA of the CDR3: TGTGCCACCAGTGCCATGTGGGGGCTAGATAGCACAGATACGCAGTATTTT.

This clonotype came up many times. For a library built for alpha chains, this beta chain is a stray read; little rests on its size. The chain joins TRBV6-2 or TRBV6-3 to TRBJ1-6; D unclear. CDR3 length: 13 residues. Germline lookup yields CDR1 MNHEY and CDR2 SVGEGT. V was pared by 6 bases and J by 6 bases, with 9 bases between. This CDR3 is CASREFRNSPLHF. Here the CDR3 DNA reads TGTGCCAGCAGGGAATTCCGTAATTCACCCCTCCACTTT.

Notes on this clonotype: This beta chain is an off-target read within a library intended for alpha chains, so its frequency means little. The gene calls are TRBV21-1 and TRBJ2-2; TRBD1, the D gene given by the table, was not confirmed from the DNA. TRBV21-1 is recorded as a pseudogene. The CDR3 totals 18 residues. The CDR3 loop is CASSKVAGGEVSTGEPFF. The CDR3, as DNA: TGTGCCAGCAGCAAAGTAGCAGGGGGCGAAGTCAGCACCGGGGAGCCGTTTTTT.

This clonotype has a count of ten or more. This beta chain came through as a stray read in a library set up for alpha chains, and its size says little. The V gene is TRBV7-7, the J gene TRBJ2-3, with TRBD2 matching 10 bases. After removal of 0 bases from V and 3 bases from J, the junction contained 6 bases not matched to a gene. The length of the CDR3 is 17 residues. Per germline, CDR1 SSHAT and CDR2 FNYEAQ (reference sequence). The CDR3 bases are TGTGCCAGCAGCTTAGCGTCGGCTAGCGGGAGAACAGATACGCAGTATTTT. Its translation is CASSLASASGRTDTQYF.

This clonotype was observed a handful of times. This beta chain is off target for a library built for alpha chains, so its abundance means little. The V gene is TRBV29-1, the J gene TRBJ1-1; TRBD1 agrees at 7 bases. Germline values: CDR1 SQVTM, CDR2 ANQGSEA. This CDR3 is 13 amino acids long. The V and J ends lost 7 bases and 3 bases, in that order; junction bases with no gene match: 8. DNA of the CDR3: TGCAGCGCCCGACAGGGCTCGTACACTGAAGCTTTCTTT. Encoded protein: CSARQGSYTEAFF. Based on the CDR3 plus reference TRBV29-1 and TRBJ1-1, the full variable domain is SAVISQKPSRDICQRGTSLTIQCQVDSQVTMMFWYRQQPGQSLTLIATANQGSEATYESGFVIDKFPISRPNLTFSTLTVSNMSPEDSSIYLCSARQGSYTEAFFGQGTRLTVV.

This clonotype was seen repeatedly, ten times or more. This beta chain is a stray sequence in a library constructed for alpha chains; its clone size is not meaningful. The V and J genes are TRBV14 and TRBJ2-6; no definite D call. This CDR3 contains 14 residues. CDR1 SGHDN and CDR2 FVKESK come from the germline V gene. Between the trimmed V and J ends, which lost 4 bases and 0 bases, there was a span of 4 bases. CDR3 protein: CASSLSSGANVLTF. The DNA for the CDR3 is TGTGCCAGCAGCCTCTCCTCTGGGGCCAACGTCCTGACTTTC.

This clonotype is medium-sized by share. This beta chain turned up in a library designed for alpha chains; as an off-target read, its abundance says little. V gene TRBV5-1 combines with J gene TRBJ1-1; D ambiguous. The CDR3 sequence is 10 residues long. Deletions cut 8 bases from V and 2 bases from J, with 4 bases between. Germline V gene sequence: CDR1 SGHRS, CDR2 YFSETQ. CDR3 region: CASLNTEAFF. The CDR3 nucleotides read TGCGCCAGTCTTAACACTGAAGCTTTCTTT.

There are many counts of this clonotype. This beta chain was picked up by a library intended for alpha chains and is off target, so its count carries little meaning. The V call is TRBV5-8, the J call TRBJ1-2, with TRBD1 matching over 7 bases. This CDR3 contains 16 residues. Unmatched junction bases numbered 15, after V lost 6 bases and J lost 4 bases. Germline values: CDR1 SGHTS, CDR2 YDEGEE. The CDR3 is CASTIRQGLSGYGYTF. The CDR3 DNA sequence: TGTGCCAGCACCATTCGACAGGGTCTGAGTGGCTATGGCTACACCTTC.

In its sample, this clonotype was seen many times. Found in a library prepared for alpha chains, this beta chain is an off-target read, and its abundance has little meaning. The genes are TRBV28 and TRBJ1-1; possibly TRBD1 for D (5 bases). Germline-derived CDR1 and CDR2 are MDHEN and SYDVKM. The CDR3 is made up of 18 amino acids. Trimming cost V 4 bases and J 0 bases, with 21 bases left between them. The CDR3 bases are TGTGCCAGCAGTTACAACCTCGGGACTGACCTTTTGAACACTGAAGCTTTCTTT. Its protein is CASSYNLGTDLLNTEAFF.

At least ten counts were recorded for this clonotype. This beta chain is a stray read from a library made for alpha chains; its abundance is not meaningful. J is TRBJ1-1 and V is TRBV6-2 or TRBV6-3, with unresolved D. Trimming shortened V by 2 bases and J by 6 bases, and 10 bases separated the two germline ends. Germline assignment: CDR1 MNHEY and CDR2 SVGEGT. The CDR3 sequence is 13 residues long. The CDR3 DNA follows: TGTGCCAGCAGTTACGGAACAATCGCTGAAGCTTTCTTT. It encodes CASSYGTIAEAFF.

This clonotype was seen ten or more times. Being off target in a library aimed at alpha chains, this beta chain has a size of little meaning. This chain links TRBV5-1 with TRBJ2-5, with 11 bases that match TRBD2. Germline CDR1 reads SGHRS; CDR2 reads YFSETQ. The J segment lost 2 bases and the V segment lost 3 bases, leaving 9 bases of the junction unmatched. The CDR3 consists of 17 residues. Written as DNA, the CDR3 is TGCGCCAGCAGCTCACTAGCGGGAGCAGTTACGCAAGAGACCCAGTACTTC. Its translation: CASSSLAGAVTQETQYF.

Many counts were recorded for this clonotype. This beta chain appears as a stray read in a library generated for alpha chains; its size is not informative. The chain joins TRBV2 to TRBJ2-4, with TRBD2 matching over 10 bases. Looked up from germline, CDR1 is SNHLY and CDR2 is FYNNEI. The CDR3 spans 15 residues. Trimming removed 6 bases from V and 6 bases from J; junction bases left unmatched: 8. CDR3 coding DNA: TGTGCCAGCAGCAATTCTCCTAGCGGGAGAAACATTCAGTACTTC. Residues: CASSNSPSGRNIQYF.

This clonotype is labeled as large. The library was designed around alpha chains, so this beta chain is a stray read whose abundance carries little weight. This rearrangement joins TRBV7-2 to TRBJ2-7; D gene uncertain. V lost 2 bases to trimming and J lost 0 bases, with 14 bases between them. From germline, CDR1 is SGHTA and CDR2 FQGNSA. The length of the CDR3 is 16 residues. The DNA for the CDR3 is TGTGCCAGCAGCTTACTTCTAAGTTTAAGCTCCTACGAGCAGTACTTC. It codes for CASSLLLSLSSYEQYF.

This clonotype was observed many times. This beta chain lies outside the target of a library built for alpha chains; its clone size means little. The rearrangement links TRBV4-2 to TRBJ2-3; 11 bases are a match to TRBD2. Germline assignment: CDR1 LGHNA and CDR2 YNFKEQ. Germline trimming cut 4 bases from V and 10 bases from J; bases unmatched to any gene: 16. The CDR3 is made up of 17 amino acids. The CDR3 DNA follows: TGTGCCAGCAGCCTTGACCCGGGACTAGCGGCTACTGGGGCGCAGTATTTT. Translating gives CASSLDPGLAATGAQYF.

The sample holds many counts of this clonotype. This beta chain is a stray sequence in a library constructed for alpha chains; its clone size is not meaningful. The CDR3 nucleotides read TGCAGCGCCTCGACTAGCGGGATTGGAGATACGCAGTATTTT. This gives the protein CSASTSGIGDTQYF. The gene calls are TRBV29-1 and TRBJ2-3, with TRBD2 identical over 11 bases. CDR3 length: 14 amino acids. Germline assignment: CDR1 SQVTM and CDR2 ANQGSEA. The V segment lost 7 bases and the J segment 5 bases; nucleotides outside the gene matches: 8.